This T cell receptor beta chain was found in a study of monozygotic twins with inflammatory bowel disease. Study-level findings and limits: Patient-specific immunosuppressive treatments may have made repertoires more variable. Compared with healthy co-twins, IBD patients showed reduced TCRbeta repertoire diversity by inverse Simpson.

Researchers used template switching to add UMIs featuring a 6-nucleotide sample barcode. From the 5' RACE reads, TCRdb lists one entry per CDR3 protein and no DNA. The sample has some 400,000 distinct CDR3 sequences. A word on this clonotype: Its antigen is as yet unknown.

CDR3 length: 15 amino acids. CDR1 is SGHNT, CDR2 YYREEE, per germline (reference sequence). The gene calls are TRBV5-4 and TRBJ1-1; TCRdb names TRBD1, which stays unverified in the absence of DNA. Sequencing used blood. The clonotype was recovered from a human donor with ulcerative colitis or Crohn's disease, or a healthy co-twin of an affected twin (not recorded which). The CDR3 protein is CASSPQTGSVPEAFF.